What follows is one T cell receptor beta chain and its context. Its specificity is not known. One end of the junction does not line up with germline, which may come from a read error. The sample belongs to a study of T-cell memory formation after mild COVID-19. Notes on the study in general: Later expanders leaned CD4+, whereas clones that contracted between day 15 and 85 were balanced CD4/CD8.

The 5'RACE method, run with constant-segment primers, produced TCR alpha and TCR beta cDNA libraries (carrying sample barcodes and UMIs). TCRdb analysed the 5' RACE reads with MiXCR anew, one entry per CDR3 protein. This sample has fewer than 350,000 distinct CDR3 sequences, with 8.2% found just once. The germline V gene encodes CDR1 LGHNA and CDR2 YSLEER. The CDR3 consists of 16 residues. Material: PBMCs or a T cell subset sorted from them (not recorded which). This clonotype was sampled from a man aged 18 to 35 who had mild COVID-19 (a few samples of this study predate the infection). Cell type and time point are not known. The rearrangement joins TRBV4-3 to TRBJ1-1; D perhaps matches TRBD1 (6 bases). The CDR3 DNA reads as TGCGCCAGCAGGCAAGGAGGGGGAATCGTGAACACTGAAGCTTTCTTT. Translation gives CASRQGGGIVNTEAFF.